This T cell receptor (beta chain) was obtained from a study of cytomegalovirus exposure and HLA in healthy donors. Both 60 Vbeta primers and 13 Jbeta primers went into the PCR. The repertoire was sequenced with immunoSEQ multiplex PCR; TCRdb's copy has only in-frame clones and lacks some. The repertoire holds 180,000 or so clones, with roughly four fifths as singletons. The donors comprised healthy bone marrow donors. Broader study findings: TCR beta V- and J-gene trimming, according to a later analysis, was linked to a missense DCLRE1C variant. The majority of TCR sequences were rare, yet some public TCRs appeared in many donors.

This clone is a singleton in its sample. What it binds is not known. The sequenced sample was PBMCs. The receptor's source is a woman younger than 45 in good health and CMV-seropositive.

In nucleotides, the CDR3 is TGTGCCATCAGTGAGGTCGGGGGGCCAGATCATCAGCCCCAGCATTTT. Protein product: CAISEVGGPDHQPQHF. The J gene is TRBJ1-5, the V gene TRBV10-3; TRBD1 might be the D (6 bases). Germline V CDR1 and CDR2: ENHRY, SYGVKD. The V end was cut by 2 bases, the J end by 5 bases, with 16 bases between. CDR3 size: 16 residues.